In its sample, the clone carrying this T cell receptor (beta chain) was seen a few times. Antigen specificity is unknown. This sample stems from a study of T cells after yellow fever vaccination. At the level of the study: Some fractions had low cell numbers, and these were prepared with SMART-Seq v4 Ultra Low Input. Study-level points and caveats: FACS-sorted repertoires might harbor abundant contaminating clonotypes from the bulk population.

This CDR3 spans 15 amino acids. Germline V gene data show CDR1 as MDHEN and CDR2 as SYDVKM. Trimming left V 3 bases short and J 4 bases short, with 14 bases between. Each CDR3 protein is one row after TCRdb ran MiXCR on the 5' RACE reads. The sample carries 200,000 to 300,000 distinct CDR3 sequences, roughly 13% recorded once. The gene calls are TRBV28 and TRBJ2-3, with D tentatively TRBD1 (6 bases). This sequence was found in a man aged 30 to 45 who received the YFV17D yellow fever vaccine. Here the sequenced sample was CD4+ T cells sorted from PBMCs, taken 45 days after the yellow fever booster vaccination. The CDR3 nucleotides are TGTGCCAGCAGTTTCAGGGGAAGGAGTTCAGATACGCAGTATTTT. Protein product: CASSFRGRSSDTQYF.